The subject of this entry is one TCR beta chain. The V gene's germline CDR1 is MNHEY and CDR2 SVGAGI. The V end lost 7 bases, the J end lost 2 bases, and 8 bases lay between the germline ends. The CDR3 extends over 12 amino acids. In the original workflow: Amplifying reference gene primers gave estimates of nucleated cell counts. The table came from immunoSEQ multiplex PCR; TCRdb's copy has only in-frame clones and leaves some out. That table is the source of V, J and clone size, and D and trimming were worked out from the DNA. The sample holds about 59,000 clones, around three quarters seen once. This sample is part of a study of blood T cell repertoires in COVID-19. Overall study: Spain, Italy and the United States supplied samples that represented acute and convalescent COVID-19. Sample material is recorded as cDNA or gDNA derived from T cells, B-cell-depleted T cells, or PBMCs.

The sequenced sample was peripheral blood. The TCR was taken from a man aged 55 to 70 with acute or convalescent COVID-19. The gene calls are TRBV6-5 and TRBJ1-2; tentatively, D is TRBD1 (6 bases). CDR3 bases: TGTGCCAGCATCCAGGGGAACTATGGCTACACCTTC. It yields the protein CASIQGNYGYTF.